The TCR beta chain described here comes from a study of T cells in narcolepsy. Assay: immunoSEQ multiplex PCR; the TCRdb copy retains only in-frame clones and omits some. The data hold tens of thousands of clones, with roughly 80% observed a single time. Germline V lookup: CDR1 MNHNS, CDR2 SASEGT. Trimming at V came to 8 bases and at J to 7 bases, leaving 8 bases not matched to a gene. The CDR3 totals 13 residues. This chain links TRBV6-1 with TRBJ2-7; 10 bases line up with TRBD1. Material: CD45RA- memory CD4+ T cells from PBMCs. The receptor was derived from a human donor with narcolepsy. The CDR3 sequence: CASLPGQGLEQYF. The CDR3 region has the DNA TGTGCCAGCCTGCCGGGACAGGGGTTGGAGCAGTACTTC.